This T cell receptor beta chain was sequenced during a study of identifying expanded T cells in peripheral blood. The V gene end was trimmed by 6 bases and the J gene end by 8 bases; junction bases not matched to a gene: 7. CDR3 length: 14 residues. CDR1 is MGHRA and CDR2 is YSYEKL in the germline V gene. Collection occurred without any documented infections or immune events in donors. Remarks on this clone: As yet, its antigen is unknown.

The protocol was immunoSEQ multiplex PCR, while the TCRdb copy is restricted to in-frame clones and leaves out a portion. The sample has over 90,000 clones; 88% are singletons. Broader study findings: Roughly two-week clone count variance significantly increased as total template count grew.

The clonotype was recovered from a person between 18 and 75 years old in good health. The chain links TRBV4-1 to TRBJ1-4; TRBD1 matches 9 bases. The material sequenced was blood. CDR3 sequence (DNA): TGCGCCAGCAGTTCCACCGGGACAGGGGAAAAACTGTTTTTT. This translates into CASSSTGTGEKLFF.